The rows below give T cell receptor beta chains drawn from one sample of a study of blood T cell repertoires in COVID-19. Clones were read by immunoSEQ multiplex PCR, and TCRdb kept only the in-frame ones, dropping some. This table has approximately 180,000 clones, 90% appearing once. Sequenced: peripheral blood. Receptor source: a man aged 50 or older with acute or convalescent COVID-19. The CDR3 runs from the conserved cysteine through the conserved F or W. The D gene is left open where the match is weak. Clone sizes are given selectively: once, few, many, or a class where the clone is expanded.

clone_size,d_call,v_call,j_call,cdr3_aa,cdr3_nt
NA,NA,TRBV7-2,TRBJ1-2,CASRQGGTNYGYTF,TGTGCCAGCAGACAAGGCGGAACTAACTATGGCTACACCTTC
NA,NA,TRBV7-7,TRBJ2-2,CASSQGSTGELFF,TGTGCCAGCAGCCAGGGATCGACCGGGGAGCTGTTTTTT
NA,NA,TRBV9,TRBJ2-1,CASSVAASTGYNEQFF,TGTGCCAGCAGCGTAGCGGCTAGTACGGGATACAATGAGCAGTTCTTC
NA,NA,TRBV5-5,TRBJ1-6,CASSLVFGVGPNSPLHF,TGTGCCAGCAGCTTGGTGTTCGGGGTTGGCCCTAATTCACCCCTCCACTTT
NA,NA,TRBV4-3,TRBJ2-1,CASSPEGQPANEQFF,TGCGCCAGCAGCCCAGAGGGCCAGCCGGCTAATGAGCAGTTCTTC
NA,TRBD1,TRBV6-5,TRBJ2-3,CASSYNDREIWHTQYF,TGTGCCAGCAGTTACAACGACAGGGAGATCTGGCATACGCAGTATTTT
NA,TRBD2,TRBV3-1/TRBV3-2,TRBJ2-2,CASSQSSGVTGELFF,TGTGCCAGCAGCCAAAGTAGCGGGGTCACCGGGGAGCTGTTTTTT
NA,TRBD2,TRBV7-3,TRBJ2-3,CASSLGLAGADTQYF,TGTGCCAGCAGCTTAGGTCTAGCGGGGGCAGATACGCAGTATTTT
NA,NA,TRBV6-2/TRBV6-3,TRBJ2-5,CASSFPGKETQYF,TGTGCCAGCAGTTTTCCAGGGAAAGAGACCCAGTACTTC
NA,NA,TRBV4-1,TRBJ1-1,CASSDSVNTEAFF,TGCGCCAGCAGCGACAGTGTGAACACTGAAGCTTTCTTT
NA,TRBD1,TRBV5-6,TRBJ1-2,CASSIKTGEIGYTF,TGTGCCAGCAGCATAAAGACAGGGGAAATTGGCTACACCTTC
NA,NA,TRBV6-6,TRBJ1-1,CASRFMNTEAFF,TGTGCCAGCAGGTTCATGAACACTGAAGCTTTCTTT
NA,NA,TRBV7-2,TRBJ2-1,CASSSMTLGSHEQFF,TGTGCCAGCAGTTCTATGACCCTCGGGAGCCATGAGCAGTTCTTC
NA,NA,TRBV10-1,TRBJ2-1,CASSEVGYNEQFF,TGCGCCAGCAGTGAGGTCGGGTACAATGAGCAGTTCTTC
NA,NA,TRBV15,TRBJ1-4,CATSRAWGGGREKLFF,TGTGCCACCAGCAGAGCATGGGGAGGAGGGCGCGAAAAACTGTTTTTT
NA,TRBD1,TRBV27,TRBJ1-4,CASSTRGPNEKLFF,TGTGCCAGCAGTACTAGGGGGCCTAATGAAAAACTGTTTTTT
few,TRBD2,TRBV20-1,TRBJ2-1,CSASRASGRHEQFF,TGCAGTGCTAGTAGGGCTAGCGGGAGACATGAGCAGTTCTTC
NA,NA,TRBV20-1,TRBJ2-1,CSASSGGRSYNEQFF,TGCAGTGCTAGTAGTGGCGGGCGCTCCTACAATGAGCAGTTCTTC
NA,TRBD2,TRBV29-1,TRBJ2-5,CSVESPPVAGGRVETQYF,TGCAGCGTTGAGTCCCCTCCCGTAGCGGGGGGGCGGGTAGAGACCCAGTACTTC
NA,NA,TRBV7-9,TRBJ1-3,CASSPELDRPYSGNTIYF,TGTGCCAGCAGTCCAGAGCTAGACAGGCCTTACTCTGGAAACACCATATATTTT
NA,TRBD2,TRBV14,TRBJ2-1,CASSPLASPYNEQFF,TGTGCCAGCAGCCCACTAGCGAGCCCCTACAATGAGCAGTTCTTC
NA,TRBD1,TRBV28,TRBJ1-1,CASTLLLGTGTEAFF,TGTGCCAGCACCCTACTCTTGGGGACAGGGACTGAAGCTTTCTTT
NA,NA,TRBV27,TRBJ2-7,CASRTGYEQYF,TGTGCCAGCAGGACTGGCTACGAGCAGTACTTC
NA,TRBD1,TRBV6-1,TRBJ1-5,CASSERDRGLGSRGNQPQHF,TGTGCCAGCAGTGAGAGGGACAGGGGGCTGGGAAGCCGTGGCAATCAGCCCCAGCATTTT
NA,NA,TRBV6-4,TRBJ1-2,CASSENGYTF,TGTGCCAGCAGCGAGAATGGCTACACCTTC
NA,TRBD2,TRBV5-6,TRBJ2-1,CASSWGLAGYNEQFF,TGTGCCAGCAGCTGGGGACTAGCGGGTTACAATGAGCAGTTCTTC
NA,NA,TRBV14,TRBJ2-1,CASSQKEFPNNEQFF,TGTGCCAGCAGCCAAAAGGAGTTTCCGAACAATGAGCAGTTCTTC
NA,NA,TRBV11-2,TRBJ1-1,CASATVRSGNTEAFF,TGTGCCAGCGCTACGGTCCGGAGCGGGAACACTGAAGCTTTCTTT
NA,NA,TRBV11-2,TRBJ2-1,CASSSHARSAYNEQFF,TGTGCCAGCAGCTCGCATGCCCGTTCGGCCTACAATGAGCAGTTCTTC
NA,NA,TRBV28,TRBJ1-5,CATRGVSHQPQHF,TGTGCCACCCGGGGGGTCTCCCATCAGCCCCAGCATTTT
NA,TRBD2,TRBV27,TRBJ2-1,CASSLLAGGVVEQFF,TGTGCCAGCAGCCTACTAGCGGGAGGAGTCGTTGAGCAGTTCTTC
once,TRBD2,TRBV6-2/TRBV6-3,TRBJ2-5,CASSPGLAGLQRTQYF,TGTGCCAGCAGTCCCGGACTAGCGGGCCTTCAGAGGACCCAGTACTTC
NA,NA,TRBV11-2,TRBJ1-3,CASSLTGQKFIGNTIYF,TGTGCCAGCAGCTTAACTGGACAGAAATTTATCGGAAACACCATATATTTT
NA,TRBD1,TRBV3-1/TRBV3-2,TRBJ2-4,CASSLEDRGYSKNIQYF,TGTGCCAGCAGCCTAGAGGACAGGGGATATTCCAAAAACATTCAGTACTTC
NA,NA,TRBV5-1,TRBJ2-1,CASSFRGGFLYNEQFF,TGCGCCAGCAGCTTTAGGGGGGGGTTCCTCTACAATGAGCAGTTCTTC
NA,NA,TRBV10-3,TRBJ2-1,CAISESQGMGKSGQFF,TGTGCCATCAGTGAGAGTCAGGGGATGGGGAAAAGTGGGCAGTTCTTC
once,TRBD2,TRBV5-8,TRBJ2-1,CASSLGLAGYNEQFF,TGTGCCAGCAGCTTGGGACTAGCGGGTTACAATGAGCAGTTCTTC
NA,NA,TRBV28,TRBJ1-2,CASSAGGNYGYTF,TGTGCCAGCAGTGCCGGGGGAAACTATGGCTACACCTTC
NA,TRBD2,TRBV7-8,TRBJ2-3,CASSLVGGFSTDTQYF,TGTGCCAGCAGCTTGGTCGGGGGGTTTAGCACAGATACGCAGTATTTT
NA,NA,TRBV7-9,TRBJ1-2,CASSLGQAVGYTF,TGTGCCAGCAGCTTAGGGCAGGCCGTCGGCTACACCTTC
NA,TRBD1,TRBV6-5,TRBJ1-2,CASSYAWTGTNYGYTF,TGTGCCAGCAGTTACGCTTGGACAGGGACGAACTATGGCTACACCTTC
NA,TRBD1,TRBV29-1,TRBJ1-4,CSAEGQGDEKLFF,TGCAGCGCAGAGGGACAGGGGGATGAAAAACTGTTTTTT
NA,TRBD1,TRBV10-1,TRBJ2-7,CASRSGQGTEQYF,TGCGCCAGCAGATCGGGACAGGGGACCGAGCAGTACTTC
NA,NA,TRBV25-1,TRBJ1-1,CASSESGRDTEAFF,TGTGCCAGCAGTGAATCGGGGAGGGACACTGAAGCTTTCTTT
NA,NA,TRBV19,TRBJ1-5,CASRYREDLNQPQHF,TGTGCCAGTAGATATAGGGAGGACCTCAATCAGCCCCAGCATTTT
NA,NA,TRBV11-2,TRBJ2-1,CASSLVRERTTNEQFF,TGTGCCAGCAGCTTAGTAAGGGAAAGGACTACGAATGAGCAGTTCTTC
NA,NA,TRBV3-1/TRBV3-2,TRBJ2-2,CASRPRRGEDTGELFF,TGTGCCAGCAGGCCCCGCCGAGGGGAGGACACCGGGGAGCTGTTTTTT
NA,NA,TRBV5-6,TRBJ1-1,CASSPGVNTEAFF,TGTGCCAGCAGCCCCGGAGTGAACACTGAAGCTTTCTTT
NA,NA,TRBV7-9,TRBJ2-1,CASSQGSRDNEQFF,TGTGCCAGCAGCCAGGGATCCAGGGATAATGAGCAGTTCTTC
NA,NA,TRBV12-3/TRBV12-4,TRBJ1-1,CASTPTNRVFF,TGTGCCAGCACCCCCACCAACAGGGTTTTCTTT
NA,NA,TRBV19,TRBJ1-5,CASSIARREARQPQHF,TGTGCCAGTAGTATAGCAAGGAGGGAGGCGAGGCAGCCCCAGCATTTT
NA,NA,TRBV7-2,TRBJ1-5,CASSAGPDQPQHF,TGTGCCAGCAGCGCAGGGCCGGATCAGCCCCAGCATTTT
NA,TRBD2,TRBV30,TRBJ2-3,CAWSFGLAGGTDTQYF,TGTGCCTGGAGTTTTGGACTAGCGGGAGGCACAGATACGCAGTATTTT
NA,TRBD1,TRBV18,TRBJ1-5,CASSPQGARNQPQHF,TGTGCCAGCTCACCTCAGGGGGCTCGGAATCAGCCCCAGCATTTT